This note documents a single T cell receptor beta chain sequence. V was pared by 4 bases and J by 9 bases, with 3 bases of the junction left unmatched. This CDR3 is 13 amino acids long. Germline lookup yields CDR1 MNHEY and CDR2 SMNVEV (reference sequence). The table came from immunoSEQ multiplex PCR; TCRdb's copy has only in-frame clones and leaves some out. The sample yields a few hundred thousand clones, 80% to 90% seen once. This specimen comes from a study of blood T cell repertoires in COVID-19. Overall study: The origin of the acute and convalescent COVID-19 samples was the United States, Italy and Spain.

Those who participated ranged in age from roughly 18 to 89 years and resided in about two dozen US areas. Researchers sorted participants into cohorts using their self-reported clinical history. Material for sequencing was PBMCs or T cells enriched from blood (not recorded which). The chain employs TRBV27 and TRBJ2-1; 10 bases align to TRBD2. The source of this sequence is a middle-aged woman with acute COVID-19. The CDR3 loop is CASSYTSGTEQFF. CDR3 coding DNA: TGTGCCAGCAGTTATACTAGCGGGACTGAGCAGTTCTTC.